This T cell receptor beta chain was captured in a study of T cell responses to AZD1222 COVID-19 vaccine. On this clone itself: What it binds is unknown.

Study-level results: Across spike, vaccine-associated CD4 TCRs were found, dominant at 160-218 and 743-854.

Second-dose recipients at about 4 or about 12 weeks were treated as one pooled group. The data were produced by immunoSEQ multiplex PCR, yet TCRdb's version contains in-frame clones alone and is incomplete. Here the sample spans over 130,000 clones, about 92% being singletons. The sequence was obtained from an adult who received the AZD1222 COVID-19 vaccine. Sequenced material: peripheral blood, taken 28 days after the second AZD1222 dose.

CDR3 protein: CASSRRTGKKKAFF. The CDR3 DNA follows: TGTGCCAGCAGTAGGAGGACGGGGAAAAAAAAAGCTTTCTTT. The chain uses TRBV28 and TRBJ1-1; D uncertain. The germline gives CDR1 MDHEN, CDR2 SYDVKM. V lost 5 bases and J 9 bases, leaving 19 bases between the germline ends. The CDR3 contains 14 residues.